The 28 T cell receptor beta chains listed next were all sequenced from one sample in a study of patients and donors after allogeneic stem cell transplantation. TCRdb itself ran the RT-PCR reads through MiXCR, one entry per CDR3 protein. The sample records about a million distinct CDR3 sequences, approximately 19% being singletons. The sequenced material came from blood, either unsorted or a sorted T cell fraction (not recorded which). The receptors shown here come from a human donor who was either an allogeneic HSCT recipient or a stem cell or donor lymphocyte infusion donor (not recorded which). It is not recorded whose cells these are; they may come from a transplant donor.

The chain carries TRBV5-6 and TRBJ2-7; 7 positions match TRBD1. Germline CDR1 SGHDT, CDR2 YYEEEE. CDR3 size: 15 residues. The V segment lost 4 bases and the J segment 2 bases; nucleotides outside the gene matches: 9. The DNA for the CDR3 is TGTGCCAGCAGCGTCGCCCCGGGACAGACCTACGAGCAGTACTTC. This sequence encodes CASSVAPGQTYEQYF.

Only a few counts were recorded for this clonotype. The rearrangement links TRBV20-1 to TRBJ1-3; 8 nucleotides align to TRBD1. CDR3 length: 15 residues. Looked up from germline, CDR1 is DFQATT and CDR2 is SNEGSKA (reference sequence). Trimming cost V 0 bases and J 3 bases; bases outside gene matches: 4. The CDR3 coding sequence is TGCAGTGCTAGAGATCGGACAGGGCTTGGAAACACCATATATTTT. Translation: CSARDRTGLGNTIYF.

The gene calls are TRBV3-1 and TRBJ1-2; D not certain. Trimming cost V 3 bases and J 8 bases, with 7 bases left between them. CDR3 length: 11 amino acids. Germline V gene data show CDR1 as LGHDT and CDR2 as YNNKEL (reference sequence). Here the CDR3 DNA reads TGTGCCAGCAGCCAGGCTACGGGCTACACCTTC. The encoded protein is CASSQATGYTF.

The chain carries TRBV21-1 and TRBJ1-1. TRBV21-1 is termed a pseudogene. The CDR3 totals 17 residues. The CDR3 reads CASSKDGSTGQNTEAFF. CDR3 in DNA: TGTGCCAGCAGCAAAGATGGGAGTACCGGTCAAAACACTGAAGCTTTCTTT.

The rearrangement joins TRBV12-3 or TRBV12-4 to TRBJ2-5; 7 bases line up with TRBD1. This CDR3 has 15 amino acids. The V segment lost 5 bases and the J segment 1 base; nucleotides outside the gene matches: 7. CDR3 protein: CASSLEGQPQETQYF. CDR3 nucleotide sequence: TGTGCCAGCAGTCTAGAGGGACAGCCCCAAGAGACCCAGTACTTC.

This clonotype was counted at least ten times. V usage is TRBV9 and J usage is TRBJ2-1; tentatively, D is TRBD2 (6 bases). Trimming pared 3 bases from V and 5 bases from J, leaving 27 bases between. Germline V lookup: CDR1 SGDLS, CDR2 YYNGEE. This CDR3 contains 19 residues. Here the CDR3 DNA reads TGTGCCAGCAGCGAGCTCTTTGTCGCGGGATTTATAGGGGACAATGAGCAGTTCTTC. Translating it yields CASSELFVAGFIGDNEQFF. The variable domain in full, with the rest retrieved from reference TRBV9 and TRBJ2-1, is DSGVTQTPKHLITATGQRVTLRCSPRSGDLSVYWYQQSLDQGLQFLIQYYNGEERAKGNILERFSAQQFPDLHSELNLSSLELGDSALYFCASSELFVAGFIGDNEQFFGPGTRLTVL.

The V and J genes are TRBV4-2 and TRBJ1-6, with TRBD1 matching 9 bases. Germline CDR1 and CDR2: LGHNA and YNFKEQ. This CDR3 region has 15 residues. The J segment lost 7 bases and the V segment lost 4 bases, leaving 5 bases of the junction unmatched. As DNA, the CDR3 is TGTGCCAGCAGCCGACGGGACAGGGAGAATTCACCCCTCCACTTT. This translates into CASSRRDRENSPLHF.

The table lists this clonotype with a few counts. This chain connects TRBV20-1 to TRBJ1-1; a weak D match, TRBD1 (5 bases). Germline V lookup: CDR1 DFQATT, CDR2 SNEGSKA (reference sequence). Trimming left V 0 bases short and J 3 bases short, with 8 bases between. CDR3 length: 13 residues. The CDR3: CSAREGPHTEAFF. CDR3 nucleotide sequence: TGCAGTGCTAGAGAGGGGCCCCACACTGAAGCTTTCTTT.

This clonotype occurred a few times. This CDR3 reads CAVTGPSGNTIYF. The CDR3 bases are TGTGCGGTAACAGGACCGTCTGGAAACACCATATATTTT. J is TRBJ1-3 and V is TRBV6-1; TRBD1 might be the D (5 bases). CDR1 and CDR2 from the germline V gene are MNHNS and SASEGT. This CDR3 comprises 13 residues.

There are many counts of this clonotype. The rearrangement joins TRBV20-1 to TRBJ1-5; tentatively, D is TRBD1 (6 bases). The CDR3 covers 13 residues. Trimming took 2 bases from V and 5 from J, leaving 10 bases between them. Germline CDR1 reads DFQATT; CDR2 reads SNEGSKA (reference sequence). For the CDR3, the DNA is TGCAGTGCTAGATGGACAGAACATCAGCCCCAGCATTTT. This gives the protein CSARWTEHQPQHF.

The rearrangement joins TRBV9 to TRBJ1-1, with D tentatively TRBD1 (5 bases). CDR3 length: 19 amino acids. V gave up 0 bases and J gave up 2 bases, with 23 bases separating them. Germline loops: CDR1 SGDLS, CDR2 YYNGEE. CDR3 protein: CASSVGPLLPGGGNTEAFF. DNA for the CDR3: TGTGCCAGCAGCGTAGGACCCCTTTTGCCAGGTGGGGGAAACACTGAAGCTTTCTTT.

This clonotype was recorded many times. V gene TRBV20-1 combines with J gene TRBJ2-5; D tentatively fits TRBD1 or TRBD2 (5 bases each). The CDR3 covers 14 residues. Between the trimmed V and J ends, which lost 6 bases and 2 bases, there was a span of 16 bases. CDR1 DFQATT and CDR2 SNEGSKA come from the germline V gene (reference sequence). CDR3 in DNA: TGCAGTGCATTTCCCTGGGACCGACAAGAGACCCAGTACTTC. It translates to CSAFPWDRQETQYF.

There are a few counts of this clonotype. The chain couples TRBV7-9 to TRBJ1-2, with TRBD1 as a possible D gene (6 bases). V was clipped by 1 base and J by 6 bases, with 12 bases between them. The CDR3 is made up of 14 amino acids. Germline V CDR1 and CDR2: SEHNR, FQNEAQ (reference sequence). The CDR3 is CASSLGPRGNGYTF. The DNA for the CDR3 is TGTGCCAGCAGCTTAGGGCCCAGGGGTAATGGCTACACCTTC.

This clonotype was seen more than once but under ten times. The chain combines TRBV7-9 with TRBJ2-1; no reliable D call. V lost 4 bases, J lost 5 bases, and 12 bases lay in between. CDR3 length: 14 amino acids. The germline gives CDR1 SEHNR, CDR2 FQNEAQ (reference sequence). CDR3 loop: CASSSPEEHNEQFF. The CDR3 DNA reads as TGTGCCAGCAGCTCCCCGGAAGAACACAATGAGCAGTTCTTC.

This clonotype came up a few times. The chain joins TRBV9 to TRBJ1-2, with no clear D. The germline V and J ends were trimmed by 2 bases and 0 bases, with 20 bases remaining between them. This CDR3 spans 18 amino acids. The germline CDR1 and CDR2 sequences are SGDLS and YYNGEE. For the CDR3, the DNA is TGTGCCAGCAGCGTGGGGAGTAGCCAGAGAGACTCTAACTATGGCTACACCTTC. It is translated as CASSVGSSQRDSNYGYTF.

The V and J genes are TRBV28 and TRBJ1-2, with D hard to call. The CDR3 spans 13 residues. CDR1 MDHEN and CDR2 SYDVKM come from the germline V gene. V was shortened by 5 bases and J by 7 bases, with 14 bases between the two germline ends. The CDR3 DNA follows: TGTGCCAGCAGTCCCTATAGGGCCGGTGGCTACACCTTC. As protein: CASSPYRAGGYTF.

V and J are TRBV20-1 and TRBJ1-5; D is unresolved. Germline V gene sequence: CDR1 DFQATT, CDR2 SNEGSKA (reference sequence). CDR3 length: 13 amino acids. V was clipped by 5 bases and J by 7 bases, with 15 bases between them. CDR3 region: CSALAPSLQPQHF. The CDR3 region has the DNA TGCAGTGCTTTAGCCCCCAGTCTGCAGCCCCAGCATTTT.

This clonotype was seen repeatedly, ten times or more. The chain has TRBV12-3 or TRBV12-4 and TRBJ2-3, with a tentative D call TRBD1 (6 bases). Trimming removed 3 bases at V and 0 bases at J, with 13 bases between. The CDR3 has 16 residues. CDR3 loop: CASSLGAAASTDTQYF. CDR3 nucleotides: TGTGCCAGCAGTTTGGGGGCAGCAGCTAGCACAGATACGCAGTATTTT.

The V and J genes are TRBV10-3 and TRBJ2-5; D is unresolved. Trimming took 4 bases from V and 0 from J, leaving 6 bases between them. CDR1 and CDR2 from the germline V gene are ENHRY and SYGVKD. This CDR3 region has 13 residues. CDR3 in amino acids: CAISVLNQETQYF. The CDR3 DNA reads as TGTGCCATCAGTGTGCTGAACCAAGAGACCCAGTACTTC.

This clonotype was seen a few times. The CDR3 sequence is CASSDGVRAEAFF. CDR3 bases: TGTGCCAGCAGTGATGGGGTAAGGGCTGAAGCTTTCTTT. This chain uses TRBV27 with TRBJ1-1; D is undetermined. Trimming took 5 bases from V and 6 from J, leaving 13 bases between them. Germline lookup yields CDR1 MNHEY and CDR2 SMNVEV (reference sequence). The CDR3 has 13 amino acids.

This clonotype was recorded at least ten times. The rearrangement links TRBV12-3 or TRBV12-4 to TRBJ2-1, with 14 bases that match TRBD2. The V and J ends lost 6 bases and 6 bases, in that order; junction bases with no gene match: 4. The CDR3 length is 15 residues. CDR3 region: CASSPGTSGGNEQFF. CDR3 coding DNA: TGTGCCAGCAGCCCCGGGACTAGCGGGGGCAATGAGCAGTTCTTC.

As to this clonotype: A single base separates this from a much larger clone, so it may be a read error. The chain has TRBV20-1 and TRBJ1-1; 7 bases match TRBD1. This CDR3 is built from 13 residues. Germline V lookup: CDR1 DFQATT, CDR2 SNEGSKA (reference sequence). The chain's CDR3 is CSATKTGRTDAFF. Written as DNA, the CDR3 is TGCAGTGCTACAAAGACAGGGCGAACTGACGCTTTCTTT.

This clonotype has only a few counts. CDR3 loop: CASSLPGQGYIQYF. The CDR3 DNA reads as TGCGCCAGCAGCTTACCGGGACAGGGCTACATTCAGTACTTC. The chain couples TRBV5-1 to TRBJ2-4; 9 bases map to TRBD1. Trimming cost V 2 bases and J 8 bases; bases outside gene matches: 5. The CDR3 loop spans 14 amino acids. Germline lookup yields CDR1 SGHRS and CDR2 YFSETQ.

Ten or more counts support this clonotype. CDR3 DNA: TGCGCCAGCAGCGGTGGGACTGGAAACACCATATATTTT. It translates to CASSGGTGNTIYF. The chain couples TRBV5-1 to TRBJ1-3; no clear D gene. V lost 4 bases, J lost 2 bases, and 7 bases lay in between. The CDR3 sequence is 13 residues long. Germline V CDR1 and CDR2: SGHRS, YFSETQ.

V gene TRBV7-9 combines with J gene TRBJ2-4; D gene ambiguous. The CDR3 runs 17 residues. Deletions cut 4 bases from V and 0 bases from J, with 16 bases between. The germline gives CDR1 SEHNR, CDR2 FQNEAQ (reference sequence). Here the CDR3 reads CASSYPPGAIAKNIQYF. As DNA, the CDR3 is TGTGCCAGCAGCTACCCCCCGGGCGCTATAGCCAAAAACATTCAGTACTTC.

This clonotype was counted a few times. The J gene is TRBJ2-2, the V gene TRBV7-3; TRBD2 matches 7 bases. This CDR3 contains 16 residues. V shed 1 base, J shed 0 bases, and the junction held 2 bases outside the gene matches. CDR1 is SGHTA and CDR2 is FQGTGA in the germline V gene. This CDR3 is CASSLIAGANTGELFF. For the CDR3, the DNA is TGTGCCAGCAGCTTAATAGCGGGCGCGAACACCGGGGAGCTGTTTTTT.

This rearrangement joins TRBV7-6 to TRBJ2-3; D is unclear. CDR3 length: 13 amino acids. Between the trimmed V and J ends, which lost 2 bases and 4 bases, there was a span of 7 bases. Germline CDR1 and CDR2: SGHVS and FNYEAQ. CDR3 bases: TGTGCCAGCAGCTTACGCCCCCCAGATACGCAGTATTTT. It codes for CASSLRPPDTQYF.

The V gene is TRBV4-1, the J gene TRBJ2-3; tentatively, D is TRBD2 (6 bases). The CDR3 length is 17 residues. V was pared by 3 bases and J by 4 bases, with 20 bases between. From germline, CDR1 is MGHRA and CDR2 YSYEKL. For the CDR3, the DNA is TGCGCCAGCAGCCAGGTTTCGACTAGTTCCCGCCCAGATACGCAGTATTTT. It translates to CASSQVSTSSRPDTQYF.